The 29 T cell receptor beta chains in this list originate from one sample, sequenced in a study of resident and recirculating memory T cells in vitiligo. TCRdb's table, derived via immunoSEQ multiplex PCR, lists solely in-frame clones and lacks some. The table records tens of thousands of clones, 92% of them present only once. The sequenced material came from blood. All receptors derive from a male donor with vitiligo.

This clone came up once. The chain employs TRBV7-8 and TRBJ2-7, with TRBD2 identical over 9 bases. This CDR3 is built from 15 residues. Trimming cost V 1 base and J 9 bases; bases outside gene matches: 10. Germline V gene sequence: CDR1 SGHVS, CDR2 FQNEAQ. CDR3 sequence: CASSLVASGIKGQYF. CDR3 DNA: TGTGCCAGCAGCTTAGTGGCTAGCGGGATCAAGGGGCAGTACTTC.

The chain recombines TRBV5-1 with TRBJ2-5; 10 bases line up with TRBD2. The CDR3 consists of 15 residues. With V trimmed by 4 bases and J by 4 bases, 7 bases remained unmatched. Germline CDR1 reads SGHRS; CDR2 reads YFSETQ. The CDR3 sequence: CASSPSTSGSETQYF. CDR3 nucleotide sequence: TGCGCCAGCAGCCCATCGACTAGCGGGTCAGAGACCCAGTACTTC. The full variable domain, rest sourced from reference TRBV5-1 and TRBJ2-5, is KAGVTQTPRYLIKTRGQQVTLSCSPISGHRSVSWYQQTPGQGLQFLFEYFSETQRNKGNFPGRFSGRQFSNSRSEMNVSTLELGDSALYLCASSPSTSGSETQYFGPGTRLLVL.

This clone was observed a few times. The chain uses TRBV7-8 and TRBJ2-1, with D maybe TRBD1 (5 bases). Trimming cost V 3 bases and J 12 bases, with 12 bases left between them. Germline-derived CDR1 and CDR2 are SGHVS and FQNEAQ. This CDR3 spans 12 amino acids. CDR3 DNA sequence: TGTGCCAGCAGCTTTGGGGCGGATTCGCAGTTCTTC. Its translation: CASSFGADSQFF.

The chain joins TRBV11-2 to TRBJ2-7; D gene ambiguous. Germline V gene sequence: CDR1 SGHAT, CDR2 FQNNGV. The CDR3 is 10 amino acids. V dropped 8 bases and J dropped 3 bases, with 5 bases sitting between them. CDR3 nucleotides: TGTGCCAGCGGCAACTACGAGCAGTACTTC. It specifies CASGNYEQYF.

The rearrangement links TRBV28 to TRBJ2-7; TRBD1 aligns across 7 bases. The CDR3 length is 15 residues. The germline V gene has CDR1 MDHEN and CDR2 SYDVKM. With V trimmed by 5 bases and J by 1 base, 8 bases remained unmatched. The CDR3 region is CASSPAQGVSYEQYF. The CDR3 DNA sequence: TGTGCCAGCAGTCCTGCCCAGGGGGTATCCTACGAGCAGTACTTC.

CDR3 sequence (DNA): TGTGCCTGGAGTCCGACCGGGACAGGCGGGCAGCCCCAGCATTTT. It translates to CAWSPTGTGGQPQHF. The rearrangement joins TRBV30 to TRBJ1-5, with 8 bases identical to TRBD1. This CDR3 has 15 amino acids. The J segment lost 7 bases and the V segment lost 2 bases, leaving 10 bases of the junction unmatched. The germline gives CDR1 GTSNPN, CDR2 SVGIG (reference sequence).

The V call is TRBV4-1, the J call TRBJ2-7; 7 bases map to TRBD2. V shed 4 bases, J shed 0 bases, and the junction held 9 bases outside the gene matches. The CDR3 is made up of 16 amino acids. Germline V gene data show CDR1 as MGHRA and CDR2 as YSYEKL. The DNA of the CDR3 is TGCGCCAGCAGCCTACGTGCTAGCGGTTCCTCCTACGAGCAGTACTTC. Translated, it gives CASSLRASGSSYEQYF.

The CDR3, as DNA: TGTGCCAGCAGCGGCACCGGGACTAGCGGGACTAACTACGAGCAGTACTTC. Amino acid sequence: CASSGTGTSGTNYEQYF. The rearrangement links TRBV7-3 to TRBJ2-7, with TRBD2 identical over 13 bases. The CDR3 loop spans 17 amino acids. Germline values: CDR1 SGHTA, CDR2 FQGTGA. Trimming at V came to 5 bases and at J to 3 bases, leaving 10 bases not matched to a gene.

This clone has only one observation. This chain uses TRBV15 with TRBJ2-7; 9 nucleotides line up with TRBD2. The CDR3 covers 16 residues. The V and J ends lost 5 bases and 1 base, in that order; junction bases with no gene match: 9. CDR1 is LNHNV, CDR2 YYDKDF, per germline (reference sequence). The CDR3 bases are TGTGCCACCAGCGCCGGACTAGCGCTTAGGTCCTACGAGCAGTACTTC. It codes for CATSAGLALRSYEQYF.

V is TRBV2 and J is TRBJ1-4, with 9 bases matching TRBD1. CDR1 SNHLY and CDR2 FYNNEI come from the germline V gene. J gave up 8 bases and V 11 bases, and 9 bases lay outside the gene matches. This CDR3 is built from 13 residues. DNA for the CDR3: TGTGCCTACCCGGACAGGGGTGGAGAAAAACTGTTTTTT. Translated, it gives CAYPDRGGEKLFF.

The sample holds one count of this clone. Its ends do not fully match the called genes, so a read error is possible. The CDR3 bases are TGTGCCAGCAGCCTAACCGTTAGCGTTAGGGATCCTCCCTACAATGAGCAGTTCTTC. Protein product: CASSLTVSVRDPPYNEQFF. This sequence joins TRBV7-3 and TRBJ2-1; tentatively, D is TRBD2 (5 bases). From germline, CDR1 is SGHTA and CDR2 FQGTGA. This CDR3 comprises 19 residues.

The gene calls are TRBV11-3 and TRBJ2-1, with a tentative D call TRBD1 (6 bases). The V and J ends lost 5 bases and 8 bases respectively, with 22 bases between them. From germline, CDR1 is SGHNT and CDR2 YENEEA. The CDR3 has 16 residues. The CDR3 nucleotides are TGTGCCAGCAGCGAGACAGGCTCCTACGCAGCAGATGAGCAGTTCTTC. It encodes CASSETGSYAADEQFF.

This clone was recorded only once. The chain uses TRBV5-4 and TRBJ1-1; the D is unclear. The CDR3 is 14 residues long. The V end lost 10 bases, the J end lost 4 bases, and 20 bases lay between the germline ends. The germline CDR1 and CDR2 sequences are SGHNT and YYREEE (reference sequence). CDR3 residues: CAQQPRVGSTEAFF. CDR3 nucleotide sequence: TGTGCCCAGCAGCCGCGCGTGGGGAGCACTGAAGCTTTCTTT.

The CDR3, as DNA: TGTGCCAGCAGCTTTACCGGGGGGGAAGCTTTCTTT. Protein product: CASSFTGGEAFF. The chain joins TRBV7-3 to TRBJ1-1, with D possibly TRBD1 on 5 matching bases. Germline V gives CDR1 SGHTA, CDR2 FQGTGA. V gave up 3 bases and J gave up 8 bases, with 10 bases separating them. The CDR3 consists of 12 residues.

The chain has TRBV6-1 and TRBJ2-7; D unresolved. This CDR3 is built from 12 residues. V shed 7 bases and J shed 1 base, with 8 bases lying between them. The germline gives CDR1 MNHNS, CDR2 SASEGT. CDR3 region: CASTYSSYEQYF. CDR3 DNA sequence: TGTGCCAGCACATACAGTTCCTACGAGCAGTACTTC.

The V gene is TRBV6-5, the J gene TRBJ2-7; TRBD1 matches at 10 bases. Germline V gene lookup returns CDR1 MNHEY and CDR2 SVGAGI. There are 14 residues in the CDR3. With V trimmed by 5 bases and J by 3 bases, 4 bases remained unmatched. The CDR3 protein is CASSTGTGVYEQYF. The CDR3 bases are TGTGCCAGCAGTACCGGGACAGGGGTCTACGAGCAGTACTTC.

For this clone: One junction end disagrees with the germline gene, perhaps due to a read error. The chain is built from TRBV25-1 and TRBJ1-4; D is possibly TRBD1 (5 bases). The CDR3 extends over 11 amino acids. In germline, CDR1 is MGHDK, CDR2 SYGVNS. As DNA, the CDR3 is TGTGCCAGCAGTGTGTACAGCCACCAGGGATTT. It encodes CASSVYSHQGF.

V gene TRBV9 combines with J gene TRBJ2-7; 7 nucleotides match TRBD2. The V segment lost 3 bases and the J segment 3 bases; nucleotides outside the gene matches: 6. This CDR3 contains 14 residues. CDR1 is SGDLS, CDR2 YYNGEE, per germline. CDR3 residues: CASSAGAGSYEQYF. The CDR3 nucleotides are TGTGCCAGCAGCGCCGGAGCGGGAAGCTACGAGCAGTACTTC.

As DNA, the CDR3 is TGTGCCAGCAGCTTATTCCCATACGAGCAGTACTTC. It yields the protein CASSLFPYEQYF. The chain has TRBV7-2 and TRBJ2-7; D unclear. This CDR3 is 12 amino acids long. Germline values: CDR1 SGHTA, CDR2 FQGNSA. The germline V and J ends were trimmed by 2 bases and 4 bases, with 6 bases remaining between them.

The chain couples TRBV7-2 to TRBJ2-7; TRBD1 is a possible D gene (5 bases). The CDR3 totals 14 residues. Germline V CDR1 and CDR2: SGHTA, FQGNSA. Trimming pared 1 base from V and 3 bases from J, leaving 10 bases between. The CDR3 loop is CASSLDPGYYEQYF. CDR3 bases: TGTGCCAGCAGCTTAGATCCAGGGTACTACGAGCAGTACTTC.

V usage is TRBV11-3 and J usage is TRBJ2-5; 8 bases are shared with TRBD1. Trimming at V came to 3 bases and at J to 4 bases, leaving 7 bases not matched to a gene. The V gene's germline CDR1 is SGHNT and CDR2 YENEEA. The CDR3 contains 15 residues. In DNA form, the CDR3 reads TGTGCCAGCAGCTTTGGGCAGGGGGCGGGAGAGACCCAGTACTTC. It codes for CASSFGQGAGETQYF. Full variable domain (missing parts from reference TRBV11-3 and TRBJ2-5): EAGVVQSPRYKIIEKKQPVAFWCNPISGHNTLYWYLQNLGQGPELLIRYENEEAVDDSQLPKDRFSAERLKGVDSTLKIQPAELGDSAVYLCASSFGQGAGETQYFGPGTRLLVL.

The chain is built from TRBV19 and TRBJ2-7, with 13 bases matching TRBD2. The CDR3 consists of 16 residues. V shed 6 bases and J 2 bases; nucleotides not matched to a gene: 7. In germline, CDR1 is LNHDA, CDR2 SQIVND (reference sequence). The CDR3 DNA reads TGTGCCAGTAGCCACGGACTAGCGGGAGTAGCCTACGAGCAGTACTTC. This codes for CASSHGLAGVAYEQYF.

V usage is TRBV5-1 and J usage is TRBJ2-1; D is unclear. Germline V gives CDR1 SGHRS, CDR2 YFSETQ. This CDR3 spans 13 amino acids. The V end was cut by 0 bases, the J end by 8 bases, with 9 bases between. CDR3 sequence (DNA): TGCGCCAGCAGCTTGGGGCAGAGCGATGAGCAGTTCTTC. Encoded protein: CASSLGQSDEQFF. Filled out from reference TRBV5-1 and TRBJ2-1, the complete variable domain reads KAGVTQTPRYLIKTRGQQVTLSCSPISGHRSVSWYQQTPGQGLQFLFEYFSETQRNKGNFPGRFSGRQFSNSRSEMNVSTLELGDSALYLCASSLGQSDEQFFGPGTRLTVL.

The gene calls are TRBV6-5 and TRBJ2-7; 8 bases align to TRBD1. Germline lookup yields CDR1 MNHEY and CDR2 SVGAGI. CDR3 length: 13 amino acids. V shed 6 bases and J 7 bases; nucleotides not matched to a gene: 8. The CDR3 DNA is TGTGCCAGCAGGACAACAGGGGGACGGGAGCAGTACTTC. Amino acid sequence: CASRTTGGREQYF.

The chain has TRBV6-6 and TRBJ2-7; 7 positions agree with TRBD2. CDR1 MNHNY and CDR2 SVGAGI come from the germline V gene (reference sequence). This CDR3 has 14 amino acids. V was clipped by 6 bases and J by 6 bases; unmatched bases: 11. Written as DNA, the CDR3 is TGTGCCAGCAGATTAGCGGGCCCCCTCGGCGAGCAGTACTTC. Translated, it gives CASRLAGPLGEQYF.

This chain joins TRBV7-9 and TRBJ2-2; possible D gene TRBD2, 6 bases. Trimming took off 0 bases at V and 5 bases at J, with 13 bases between the two ends. The CDR3 has 16 amino acids. Germline loops: CDR1 SEHNR, CDR2 FQNEAQ (reference sequence). For the CDR3, the DNA is TGTGCCAGCAGCTTAGCTAGCGGAGCGGCGACCGGGGAGCTGTTTTTT. It codes for CASSLASGAATGELFF.

This chain uses TRBV6-4 with TRBJ2-2; 9 bases agree with TRBD2. This CDR3 region has 18 residues. From germline, CDR1 is MRHNA and CDR2 SNTAGT. Trimming removed 4 bases from V and 0 bases from J; junction bases left unmatched: 9. The CDR3 sequence is CASSGLAGLHPNTGELFF. Written as DNA, the CDR3 is TGTGCCAGCAGTGGGCTAGCGGGGCTCCACCCGAACACCGGGGAGCTGTTTTTT.

The chain recombines TRBV5-4 with TRBJ2-7, with 8 bases identical to TRBD2. CDR1 and CDR2 from the germline V gene are SGHNT and YYREEE (reference sequence). The CDR3 is made up of 14 amino acids. With V trimmed by 4 bases and J by 3 bases, 6 bases remained unmatched. Written as DNA, the CDR3 is TGTGCCAGCAGCCCGGGGGGGACGAACTACGAGCAGTACTTC. This translates into CASSPGGTNYEQYF.

The chain couples TRBV27 to TRBJ2-7; no clear D. V lost 4 bases, J lost 0 bases, and 13 bases lay in between. Germline V gene sequence: CDR1 MNHEY, CDR2 SMNVEV (reference sequence). The CDR3 spans 15 residues. The CDR3 loop reads CASSSKQISSYEQYF. CDR3 nucleotide sequence: TGTGCCAGCAGTTCAAAACAAATAAGCTCCTACGAGCAGTACTTC.